One and the same sample provided the 26 T cell receptor beta chains below, sequenced in a study of shared clonotypes between healthy human individuals. Using immunoSEQ multiplex PCR, the repertoire was profiled, and TCRdb retains in-frame clones only, with some absent. This table holds fewer than 1.4 million clones, around 78% found once. Material for sequencing was memory CD4+ T cells from PBMCs. Subset described: CD45RA-negative fraction. These receptors all stem from a man younger than 35 in good health. Some clones in this sample may be carry-over from other donors' samples.

The J gene is TRBJ1-3, the V gene TRBV6-5, with D unresolved. The CDR3 contains 15 residues. The V and J ends lost 1 base and 4 bases respectively, with 11 bases between them. Germline V gene data show CDR1 as MNHEY and CDR2 as SVGAGI. The CDR3 DNA reads as TGTGCCAGCAGTTACTTCGCCGGGTCGGGAAACACCATATATTTT. The encoded protein is CASSYFAGSGNTIYF.

The gene calls are TRBV5-5 and TRBJ2-7; 9 positions agree with TRBD2. Germline loops: CDR1 SGHKS, CDR2 YYEKEE (reference sequence). The CDR3 spans 15 residues. Trimming cost V 3 bases and J 7 bases; bases outside gene matches: 11. CDR3 in amino acids: CASSSLAGSIGEQYF. The DNA of the CDR3 is TGTGCCAGCAGCTCGCTAGCGGGATCCATTGGTGAGCAGTACTTC. Together with reference TRBV5-5 and TRBJ2-7, the CDR3 gives the full variable domain: DAGVTQSPTHLIKTRGQQVTLRCSPISGHKSVSWYQQVLGQGPQFIFQYYEKEERGRGNFPDRFSARQFPNYSSELNVNALLLGDSALYLCASSSLAGSIGEQYFGPGTRLTVT.

V gene TRBV7-8 combines with J gene TRBJ1-1, with D unresolved. CDR1 and CDR2 (germline): SGHVS, FQNEAQ. The CDR3 contains 16 residues. V was shortened by 4 bases and J by 0 bases, with 15 bases between the two germline ends. CDR3: CASSSPGAALNTEAFF. The CDR3 coding sequence is TGTGCCAGCAGCTCCCCCGGCGCGGCTCTGAACACTGAAGCTTTCTTT.

The chain couples TRBV5-1 to TRBJ1-2; possible D gene TRBD1, 5 bases. Deletions cut 3 bases from V and 3 bases from J, with 18 bases between. Looked up from germline, CDR1 is SGHRS and CDR2 is YFSETQ. The length of the CDR3 is 16 residues. In DNA form, the CDR3 reads TGCGCCAGCAGCTCCGGGGGTAGGGGAGGAGACTATGGCTACACCTTC. Protein: CASSSGGRGGDYGYTF.

This clone was detected only a few times. The DNA for the CDR3 is TGTGCCGTGAAAACCCGAGCGGACAGGGGTACTGAAGCTTTCTTT. Translated, it gives CAVKTRADRGTEAFF. The genes are TRBV30 and TRBJ1-1; TRBD1 agrees at 9 bases. The trim removed 8 bases at V and 5 bases at J, leaving 15 bases unmatched. Germline CDR1 GTSNPN, CDR2 SVGIG (reference sequence). The CDR3 contains 15 residues. Full variable domain (rest looked up from reference TRBV30 and TRBJ1-1): SQTIHQWPATLVQPVGSPLSLECTVEGTSNPNLYWYRQAAGRGLQLLFYSVGIGQISSEVPQNLSASRPQDRQFILSSKKLLLSDSGFYLCAVKTRADRGTEAFFGQGTRLTVV.

This sequence joins TRBV18 and TRBJ1-2; D is uncertain. The germline gives CDR1 KGHSH, CDR2 LQKENI. This CDR3 contains 14 residues. The germline V and J ends were trimmed by 6 bases and 2 bases, with 13 bases remaining between them. As DNA, the CDR3 is TGTGCCAGCTCCCTGAGGCAGGAGAACTATGGCTACACCTTC. Its translation: CASSLRQENYGYTF. Full variable domain (remainder filled in from reference TRBV18 and TRBJ1-2): NAGVMQNPRHLVRRRGQEARLRCSPMKGHSHVYWYRQLPEEGLKFMVYLQKENIIDESGMPKERFSAEFPKEGPSILRIQQVVRGDSAAYFCASSLRQENYGYTFGSGTRLTVV.

J is TRBJ2-7 and V is TRBV18; a possible D gene is TRBD2 (6 bases). This CDR3 is 14 amino acids long. V was cut by 1 base and J by 3 bases, with 10 bases left in between. Germline lookup yields CDR1 KGHSH and CDR2 LQKENI. CDR3 in DNA: TGTGCCAGCTCACCACTGGCGGGACTCTACGAGCAGTACTTC. Amino acids: CASSPLAGLYEQYF.

This clone was detected ten times or more. This chain joins TRBV6-5 and TRBJ2-2; TRBD1 agrees at 9 bases. The trim removed 6 bases at V and 5 bases at J, leaving 7 bases unmatched. Germline-derived CDR1 and CDR2 are MNHEY and SVGAGI. The CDR3 length is 15 residues. CDR3 in DNA: TGTGCCAGCAGCCCTCGACAGGGGGGGACCGGGGAGCTGTTTTTT. It specifies CASSPRQGGTGELFF.

J is TRBJ2-1 and V is TRBV11-1, with 10 nucleotides matching TRBD2. Trimming cost V 1 base and J 7 bases; bases outside gene matches: 7. The germline V gene has CDR1 SGHAT and CDR2 FQDESV (reference sequence). The CDR3 consists of 16 residues. CDR3 residues: CASSLVVTSGLNEQFF. Here the CDR3 DNA reads TGTGCCAGCAGCTTAGTGGTGACTAGCGGGTTAAATGAGCAGTTCTTC.

In regard to this clone: Since a much larger clone is just one base distant, this may be a read error. This specimen includes other DNA sequences encoding the same CDR3. The chain employs TRBV6-1 and TRBJ2-5; D is unresolved. The V end lost 0 bases, the J end lost 5 bases, and 4 bases lay between the germline ends. Germline-derived CDR1 and CDR2 are MNHNS and SASEGT. CDR3 length equals 12 residues. CDR3 nucleotide sequence: TGTGCCAGCAGTGAAGCGAGGGAGACCCAGTACTTC. It encodes CASSEARETQYF.

The sample holds a few counts of this clone. This sequence joins TRBV2 and TRBJ1-1; D is possibly TRBD1 (6 bases). V lost 6 bases to trimming and J lost 1 base, with 9 bases between them. The CDR3 is 13 amino acids. Germline V gene data show CDR1 as SNHLY and CDR2 as FYNNEI. CDR3 loop: CASSYRENTEAFF. CDR3 bases: TGTGCCAGCAGCTACAGGGAGAACACTGAAGCTTTCTTT.

J is TRBJ1-1 and V is TRBV5-1, with 10 nucleotides matching TRBD1. The V segment lost 3 bases and the J segment 1 base; nucleotides outside the gene matches: 3. Germline V gene sequence: CDR1 SGHRS, CDR2 YFSETQ. The CDR3 spans 15 residues. As DNA, the CDR3 is TGCGCCAGCAGCTCTGGACAGGGGGGGAACACTGAAGCTTTCTTT. Protein product: CASSSGQGGNTEAFF.

The gene calls are TRBV28 and TRBJ1-6; 10 bases match TRBD1. CDR1 is MDHEN, CDR2 SYDVKM, per germline. The CDR3 totals 14 residues. V lost 7 bases and J lost 7; bases outside the gene matches: 4. The CDR3 DNA sequence: TGTGCCAGCATCTCGGGACAGGGGAATTCACCCCTCCACTTT. It encodes CASISGQGNSPLHF.

The V call is TRBV4-1, the J call TRBJ1-4, with TRBD1 as a possible D gene (5 bases). The CDR3 loop spans 14 amino acids. V shed 1 base and J shed 8 bases, with 11 bases lying between them. CDR1 and CDR2 (germline): MGHRA, YSYEKL. CDR3 coding DNA: TGCGCCAGCAGCCAAGTGCAGGGAACCGAAAAACTGTTTTTT. Protein product: CASSQVQGTEKLFF.

The CDR3 loop is CASSFKARSTDTQYF. The CDR3 DNA reads as TGTGCCAGCAGTTTCAAAGCCAGGAGCACAGATACGCAGTATTTT. The V and J genes are TRBV28 and TRBJ2-3, with no clear D. V was trimmed by 3 bases and J by 0 bases, leaving 10 bases between them. Germline V gene sequence: CDR1 MDHEN, CDR2 SYDVKM. The CDR3 sequence is 15 residues long.

The chain uses TRBV28 and TRBJ2-7; D not certain. Germline CDR1 is MDHEN and CDR2 is SYDVKM. V shed 9 bases and J shed 5 bases, with 8 bases lying between them. The CDR3 totals 10 residues. CDR3 protein: CASSGDEQYF. The CDR3 DNA follows: TGTGCCAGTAGTGGAGACGAGCAGTACTTC.

The CDR3: CASSSLLLGWKGSNQPQHF. The DNA of the CDR3 is TGTGCCAGCAGTTCCCTCCTTTTAGGGTGGAAGGGTAGCAATCAGCCCCAGCATTTT. The V call is TRBV27, the J call TRBJ1-5; D not certain. This CDR3 contains 19 residues. The V gene lost 4 bases and the J gene lost 0 bases, with 22 bases spanning the gap. CDR1 and CDR2 (germline): MNHEY, SMNVEV (reference sequence).

As for this clone: A much larger clone lies one base from this, so it may be a read error. V usage is TRBV5-6 and J usage is TRBJ1-5; unclear D gene. Germline V gives CDR1 SGHDT, CDR2 YYEEEE. V was trimmed by 2 bases and J by 1 base, leaving 4 bases between them. The CDR3 has 13 residues. CDR3 DNA sequence: TGTGCCAGCAGCTTAGGCAGCAATCAGCCCCAGCATTTT. Translating it yields CASSLGSNQPQHF.

The rearrangement joins TRBV28 to TRBJ2-5; 9 positions agree with TRBD1. The V and J ends lost 3 bases and 6 bases, in that order; junction bases with no gene match: 5. The CDR3 is 14 amino acids. Germline V gene data show CDR1 as MDHEN and CDR2 as SYDVKM. This CDR3 is CASSLTGGRKTQYF. As DNA, the CDR3 is TGTGCCAGCAGTTTGACAGGGGGTAGGAAGACCCAGTACTTC.

A remark on this clone: Germline is not matched at one junction end, which may reflect a read error. V and J are TRBV6-4 and TRBJ2-2; D might be TRBD2 (5 bases). The CDR3 is made up of 16 amino acids. The germline V gene encodes CDR1 MRHNA and CDR2 SNTAGT. CDR3 protein: CASSDSAESNTGELSF. DNA of the CDR3: TGTGCCAGCAGTGACTCGGCGGAGTCCAACACCGGGGAGCTGTCTTTT.

This chain links TRBV27 with TRBJ2-1; D call uncertain. The CDR3 length is 15 residues. Germline CDR1 is MNHEY and CDR2 is SMNVEV (reference sequence). V lost 5 bases and J lost 6, with 17 bases in between. The CDR3 protein is CASSPPWIGTNEQFF. The DNA for the CDR3 is TGTGCCAGCAGTCCACCCTGGATCGGTACCAATGAGCAGTTCTTC.

This chain uses TRBV5-4 with TRBJ1-6; D remains ambiguous. Germline V gene data show CDR1 as SGHNT and CDR2 as YYREEE (reference sequence). The V end lost 4 bases, the J end lost 3 bases, and 11 bases lay between the germline ends. The CDR3 spans 15 residues. CDR3 loop: CASSRTVDYNSPLHF. CDR3 coding DNA: TGTGCCAGCAGCCGGACGGTAGACTATAATTCACCCCTCCACTTT.

This chain connects TRBV9 to TRBJ1-1; D perhaps matches TRBD1 (5 bases). CDR3 length: 12 amino acids. Germline values: CDR1 SGDLS, CDR2 YYNGEE. Trimming stripped 3 bases from V and 8 bases from J, with 11 bases between. This chain's CDR3 is CASSAGTPEAFF. In DNA, the CDR3 is TGTGCCAGCAGCGCCGGGACCCCAGAAGCTTTCTTT.

About this clone: This likely traces to a read error, being one base from a far larger clone. This sample includes further DNA sequences coding for the same CDR3. The chain links TRBV29-1 to TRBJ1-4; weak D call: TRBD1 (5 bases). This CDR3 is 13 amino acids long. CDR1 and CDR2 (germline): SQVTM, ANQGSEA. CDR3 residues: CSFSGGTGEKLFF. The CDR3 nucleotides are TGTAGCTTTTCCGGGGGAACCGGGGAAAAACTGTTTTTT.

The chain couples TRBV5-1 to TRBJ2-3; weak D call: TRBD1 (6 bases). Trimming stripped 2 bases from V and 0 bases from J, with 13 bases between. The germline V gene encodes CDR1 SGHRS and CDR2 YFSETQ. There are 16 residues in the CDR3. DNA of the CDR3: TGCGCCAGCAGCTTCCAACAGGGCCTGAGCACAGATACGCAGTATTTT. It translates to CASSFQQGLSTDTQYF.

The rearrangement uses TRBV11-1 and TRBJ2-3; 9 bases map to TRBD2. CDR3 length: 14 amino acids. J gave up 11 bases and V 2 bases, and 8 bases lay outside the gene matches. Germline CDR1 is SGHAT and CDR2 is FQDESV (reference sequence). Written as DNA, the CDR3 is TGTGCCAGCAGCTTATTAGCGGGGGCCCTTATGCAGTATTTT. This encodes CASSLLAGALMQYF.